This is a list of T cell receptor beta chains from one sample in a study of T cells in localized non-small cell lung cancer. Produced via immunoSEQ multiplex PCR; TCRdb's table is partial and in-frame only. The sample lists 60,000 to 85,000 clones; 85% to 90% were seen once. The source material was peripheral blood, sampled before any cancer treatment. These receptors all stem from a male donor at least 60 years old with stage III squamous cell lung carcinoma. CDR3s include the opening cysteine and the closing phenylalanine or tryptophan. Fields, in order: V gene, J gene, clone size, D gene, CDR3 DNA, CDR3 protein. The D gene is left open where the match is weak. Expanded clones get a size class; other rows say once, few or many, or leave the size out.

v_call: TRBV5-8; j_call: TRBJ1-4; clone_size: .; d_call: .; cdr3_nt: TGTGCCAGCAGCCCTGGGGGCCTCCTTGGGGATGAAAAACTGTTTTTT; cdr3_aa: CASSPGGLLGDEKLFF
v_call: TRBV11-1; j_call: TRBJ1-1; clone_size: .; d_call: TRBD1; cdr3_nt: TGTGCCAGCAGCGCAAACAGGGGGGTCGGCACTGAAGCTTTCTTT; cdr3_aa: CASSANRGVGTEAFF
v_call: TRBV11-2; j_call: TRBJ1-2; clone_size: .; d_call: TRBD1; cdr3_nt: TGTGCCAGCAGCTTATGGGGGACAGGGAGCGTCTATGGCTACACCTTC; cdr3_aa: CASSLWGTGSVYGYTF
v_call: TRBV5-1; j_call: TRBJ2-5; clone_size: .; d_call: .; cdr3_nt: TGCGCCAGCAGCTTGGCTGGGAGAGAGACCCAGTACTTC; cdr3_aa: CASSLAGRETQYF
v_call: TRBV19; j_call: TRBJ2-2; clone_size: .; d_call: TRBD2; cdr3_nt: TGTGCCAGTAGTAAGAGACTAGCGGCTACGAACACCGGGGAGCTGTTTTTT; cdr3_aa: CASSKRLAATNTGELFF
v_call: TRBV11-3; j_call: TRBJ2-2; clone_size: .; d_call: .; cdr3_nt: TGTGCCAGCAGCCTCATAACCGGGGAGCTGTTTTTT; cdr3_aa: CASSLITGELFF
v_call: TRBV21-1; j_call: TRBJ2-7; clone_size: few; d_call: .; cdr3_nt: TGTGCCAGCAGCCTATGCTACGAGCAGTACTTC; cdr3_aa: CASSLCYEQYF
v_call: TRBV6-1; j_call: TRBJ2-1; clone_size: .; d_call: TRBD2; cdr3_nt: TGTGCCAGCAGTGAGACTAGCGGGGTATACAATGAGCAGTTCTTC; cdr3_aa: CASSETSGVYNEQFF
v_call: TRBV11-2; j_call: TRBJ2-2; clone_size: once; d_call: .; cdr3_nt: TGTGCCAGCAGTTTTATCGCCGGGGAGCTGTTTTTT; cdr3_aa: CASSFIAGELFF
v_call: TRBV19; j_call: TRBJ1-1; clone_size: .; d_call: TRBD1; cdr3_nt: TGTGCCAGTAGTAAACAGGGGAGCACTGAAGCTTTCTTT; cdr3_aa: CASSKQGSTEAFF
v_call: TRBV6-1; j_call: TRBJ2-1; clone_size: .; d_call: TRBD1; cdr3_nt: TGTGCCAGCAGCTCTGACAGGGGGATATACAATGAGCAGTTCTTC; cdr3_aa: CASSSDRGIYNEQFF
v_call: TRBV5-4; j_call: TRBJ2-3; clone_size: .; d_call: TRBD2; cdr3_nt: TGTGCCAGCAGCTCGGGGGAGGGGAAAACAGATACGCAGTATTTT; cdr3_aa: CASSSGEGKTDTQYF
v_call: TRBV2; j_call: TRBJ1-2; clone_size: few; d_call: .; cdr3_nt: TGTGCCAGCAGTCGGGGACCATTGGATGGCTACACCTTC; cdr3_aa: CASSRGPLDGYTF